The 4 T cell receptor beta chains given below trace back to one sample, sequenced in a study of cytomegalovirus exposure and HLA in healthy donors. Primers for the PCR totalled 60 Vbeta and 13 Jbeta. TCRdb keeps only in-frame clones here, not all; method: immunoSEQ multiplex PCR. The table has about 71,000 clones, less than 85% seen once. The specimen was PBMCs. These receptor sequences come from a woman in her forties or fifties in good health and CMV-seropositive.

The V call is TRBV10-1, the J call TRBJ2-7; 10 bases match TRBD1. Germline CDR1 and CDR2: WNHNN and SYGVQD (reference sequence). The CDR3 runs to 13 residues. V lost 5 bases and J lost 3; bases outside the gene matches: 1. For the CDR3, the DNA is TGCGCCAGCAGTTGGGACAGGGGCTACGAGCAGTACTTC. Translation gives CASSWDRGYEQYF.

This clone was seen a handful of times. V usage is TRBV7-9 and J usage is TRBJ2-7, with 7 positions matching TRBD1. V shed 5 bases, J shed 6 bases, and the junction held 7 bases outside the gene matches. The CDR3 is 13 amino acids. Germline CDR1 SEHNR, CDR2 FQNEAQ (reference sequence). DNA of the CDR3: TGTGCCAGCAGCATACAGGGGCTGCGCGAGCAGTACTTC. Translation gives CASSIQGLREQYF.

The rearrangement joins TRBV12-2 to TRBJ2-5; the DNA was not used to check the table's D call, TRBD1. TRBV12-2 is a listed pseudogene. This CDR3 comprises 14 residues. The CDR3 sequence: CASRLASREETQYF. DNA of the CDR3: TGTGCAAGTCGCTTAGCGTCCAGGGAAGAGACCCAGTACTTC.

The chain's CDR3 is CASSYSGLDTEAFF. CDR3 in DNA: TGTGCCAGCAGTTATTCGGGGTTGGACACTGAAGCTTTCTTT. V gene TRBV6-6 combines with J gene TRBJ1-1; unclear D gene. V lost 3 bases, J lost 3 bases, and 11 bases lay in between. Looked up from germline, CDR1 is MNHNY and CDR2 is SVGAGI (reference sequence). The CDR3 runs 14 residues.